Below, 14 T cell receptor beta chains from the same sample are listed, as sequenced in a study of shared clonotypes between healthy human individuals. Assay used: immunoSEQ multiplex PCR; TCRdb lists only in-frame clones, some missing. The sample consists of approximately 530,000 clones, about 96% of them appearing once. Sequencing input: naive CD4+ T cells sorted from blood. Subset of the sample: CD45RA+ positively selected. All receptors come from a young woman in good health.

This clone was seen just once. The sample carries other DNA sequences with the same CDR3. V usage is TRBV20-1 and J usage is TRBJ1-2; D gene ambiguous. From germline, CDR1 is DFQATT and CDR2 SNEGSKA (reference sequence). CDR3 length equals 11 residues. The V end lost 3 bases, the J end lost 4 bases, and 6 bases lay between the germline ends. The CDR3 DNA sequence: TGCAGTGCTAGCGGTGGCTATGGCTACACCTTC. Translated: CSASGGYGYTF.

This sequence joins TRBV7-7 and TRBJ1-1; 9 bases align to TRBD1. This CDR3 is built from 16 residues. Germline V gene sequence: CDR1 SSHAT, CDR2 FNYEAQ (reference sequence). The ends lost 0 bases at V and 4 bases at J; junction bases unmatched: 6. CDR3 sequence: CASSLASKTGGTEAFF. CDR3 bases: TGTGCCAGCAGCTTAGCGTCGAAGACAGGGGGCACTGAAGCTTTCTTT.

The rearrangement links TRBV28 to TRBJ2-7, with TRBD2 matching 8 bases. The CDR3 runs to 13 residues. Germline lookup yields CDR1 MDHEN and CDR2 SYDVKM. Trimming removed 3 bases from V and 9 bases from J; junction bases left unmatched: 7. CDR3 amino acids: CASSFSGKLGQYF. Here the CDR3 DNA reads TGTGCCAGCAGTTTTAGCGGGAAGTTAGGGCAGTACTTC.

This chain uses TRBV5-4 with TRBJ1-5; D may be TRBD1 (5 bases). Looked up from germline, CDR1 is SGHNT and CDR2 is YYREEE (reference sequence). Deletions cut 1 base from V and 5 bases from J, with 10 bases between. The CDR3 is made up of 14 amino acids. CDR3 amino acids: CASSLKGVDQPQHF. Written as DNA, the CDR3 is TGTGCCAGCAGCTTGAAAGGGGTAGATCAGCCCCAGCATTTT.

This chain uses TRBV27 with TRBJ1-1, with TRBD1 matching 7 bases. Losses at the gene ends were 3 bases for V and 5 bases for J; bases not matched to a gene: 6. The V gene's germline CDR1 is MNHEY and CDR2 SMNVEV (reference sequence). The CDR3 is 14 residues long. CDR3 nucleotide sequence: TGTGCCAGCAGTTTTCGAGGGGGCGAGACTGAAGCTTTCTTT. This translates into CASSFRGGETEAFF.

The count of this clone is one. V and J are TRBV11-2 and TRBJ1-1; D unclear. V was trimmed by 5 bases and J by 5 bases, leaving 18 bases between them. CDR1 SGHAT and CDR2 FQNNGV come from the germline V gene. The CDR3 has 15 amino acids. Here the CDR3 reads CASSPRKPVSTEAFF. The CDR3 DNA reads as TGTGCCAGCAGCCCCCGAAAGCCTGTATCGACTGAAGCTTTCTTT.

The chain uses TRBV7-7 and TRBJ2-1; TRBD1 or TRBD2 may be the D gene (5 bases each). Germline values: CDR1 SSHAT, CDR2 FNYEAQ (reference sequence). The CDR3 extends over 13 amino acids. Trimming removed 5 bases from V and 10 bases from J, with 15 bases in between. The DNA of the CDR3 is TGTGCCAGCAGCGAGGGACCGGCGAGGGAGCAGTTCTTC. Protein product: CASSEGPAREQFF.

The genes are TRBV18 and TRBJ1-2; D gene unclear. The V gene's germline CDR1 is KGHSH and CDR2 LQKENI. The CDR3 consists of 15 residues. The V end lost 1 base, the J end lost 0 bases, and 9 bases lay between the germline ends. The CDR3 sequence: CASSPQQDPNYGYTF. CDR3 DNA: TGTGCCAGCTCACCACAGCAAGATCCTAACTATGGCTACACCTTC.

This clone has a single count. The rearrangement links TRBV6-6 to TRBJ1-5; D is undetermined. CDR1 is MNHNY and CDR2 is SVGAGI in the germline V gene (reference sequence). The CDR3 spans 12 residues. V lost 4 bases, J lost 5 bases, and 6 bases lay in between. CDR3 nucleotide sequence: TGTGCCAGCAGTTCCTCCCATCAGCCCCAGCATTTT. This translates into CASSSSHQPQHF.

V gene TRBV20-1 combines with J gene TRBJ1-2; D not resolved. The CDR3 has 11 amino acids. Per germline, CDR1 DFQATT and CDR2 SNEGSKA (reference sequence). Trimming left V 3 bases short and J 8 bases short, with 10 bases between. The CDR3 here is CSAREVLGYTF. CDR3 bases: TGCAGTGCTAGGGAGGTTCTCGGCTACACCTTC.

This chain links TRBV5-1 with TRBJ2-5, with D perhaps TRBD2 (5 bases). This CDR3 has 15 residues. Deletions cut 0 bases from V and 2 bases from J, with 11 bases between. Germline V gives CDR1 SGHRS, CDR2 YFSETQ. The CDR3: CASSLVLGSQETQYF. CDR3 DNA: TGCGCCAGCAGCTTGGTTCTAGGGAGTCAAGAGACCCAGTACTTC.

The DNA for the CDR3 is TGTGCCAGCAGCCAAATAGGGACGGCCGGCAAAAACATTCAGTACTTC. Its protein is CASSQIGTAGKNIQYF. The chain carries TRBV14 and TRBJ2-4; TRBD1 or TRBD2 may be the D gene (5 bases each). V was pared by 2 bases and J by 3 bases, with 14 bases between. The length of the CDR3 is 16 residues. The germline CDR1 and CDR2 sequences are SGHDN and FVKESK.

This chain links TRBV18 with TRBJ2-1; TRBD1 is a possible D gene (5 bases). The V end lost 2 bases, the J end lost 7 bases, and 12 bases lay between the germline ends. CDR1 and CDR2 from the germline V gene are KGHSH and LQKENI. This CDR3 has 14 amino acids. The CDR3 sequence: CASSPTSDKNEQFF. As DNA, the CDR3 is TGTGCCAGCTCACCAACGTCGGACAAAAATGAGCAGTTCTTC.

This chain uses TRBV10-3 with TRBJ1-5, with D tentatively TRBD1 (6 bases). Trimming took 10 bases from V and 2 from J, leaving 15 bases between them. Germline assignment: CDR1 ENHRY and CDR2 SYGVKD. This CDR3 region has 14 residues. CDR3 region: CATRQEWGNQPQHF. In DNA form, the CDR3 reads TGTGCCACCCGACAGGAATGGGGCAATCAGCCCCAGCATTTT.